These 25 T cell receptor beta chains originate from one sample sequenced in a study of blood T cell repertoires in COVID-19. Sequenced by immunoSEQ multiplex PCR; TCRdb stores in-frame clones only, minus some. This sample has roughly 150,000 clones; about four fifths occur once, and the top ten carry roughly 18%. Sequences were obtained from peripheral blood. The receptors originated from a woman aged 70 to 79 who had recovered from COVID-19.

The rearrangement uses TRBV5-4 and TRBJ1-2; TRBD1 matches at 9 bases. CDR1 SGHNT and CDR2 YYREEE come from the germline V gene (reference sequence). This CDR3 spans 13 amino acids. With 5 bases clipped from V and 6 bases from J, the junction kept 5 bases outside the gene matches. The CDR3 loop reads CASRPGTGNGYTF. The CDR3 DNA sequence: TGTGCCAGCAGACCCGGGACAGGGAATGGCTACACCTTC.

V and J are TRBV6-6 and TRBJ2-7; TRBD2 matches at 7 bases. This CDR3 region has 14 residues. Unmatched junction bases numbered 8, after V lost 2 bases and J lost 7 bases. From germline, CDR1 is MNHNY and CDR2 SVGAGI (reference sequence). Here the CDR3 reads CASSYGGGEREQYF. CDR3 DNA sequence: TGTGCCAGCAGTTACGGGGGGGGAGAGCGGGAGCAGTACTTC.

The V and J genes are TRBV28 and TRBJ1-6; D is unresolved. Germline CDR1 MDHEN, CDR2 SYDVKM. With 4 bases removed from V and 9 bases from J, the gap between germline ends came to 16 bases. CDR3 length: 15 residues. This CDR3 is CASSYRTLVGSPLHF. The CDR3 nucleotides are TGTGCCAGCAGTTACCGGACTTTGGTGGGTTCACCCCTCCACTTT.

The chain is built from TRBV10-3 and TRBJ2-3; TRBD2 matches 11 bases. V lost 10 bases and J lost 0; bases outside the gene matches: 3. CDR1 is ENHRY, CDR2 SYGVKD, per germline. This CDR3 is 14 amino acids long. The CDR3 DNA reads as TGTGCCAGTGGGACTAGCGGTAGCACAGATACGCAGTATTTT. Amino acids: CASGTSGSTDTQYF.

This clone was observed a handful of times. The V call is TRBV18, the J call TRBJ2-7; TRBD1 might be the D (6 bases). V shed 3 bases and J shed 3 bases, with 18 bases lying between them. CDR3 length: 16 residues. Germline CDR1 and CDR2: KGHSH and LQKENI. The chain's CDR3 is CASSPGATGTGYEQYF. The CDR3 DNA is TGTGCCAGCTCACCGGGGGCAACAGGGACCGGCTACGAGCAGTACTTC.

V is TRBV15 and J is TRBJ2-5; D remains ambiguous. V lost 1 base, J lost 5 bases, and 11 bases lay in between. There are 14 residues in the CDR3. Germline assignment: CDR1 LNHNV and CDR2 YYDKDF (reference sequence). The CDR3 sequence is CATSRARFAETQYF. CDR3 sequence (DNA): TGTGCCACCAGCAGAGCCCGGTTTGCTGAGACCCAGTACTTC.

V usage is TRBV6-2 or TRBV6-3 and J usage is TRBJ2-3; 15 nucleotides align to TRBD2. The CDR3 totals 17 residues. Germline V gene data show CDR1 as MNHEY and CDR2 as SVGEGT. V lost 6 bases, J lost 6 bases, and 10 bases stayed unmatched. The CDR3: CASSTPGLAGGADTQYF. CDR3 bases: TGTGCCAGCAGCACCCCCGGACTAGCGGGAGGGGCGGATACGCAGTATTTT.

V gene TRBV7-3 combines with J gene TRBJ2-7; D is perhaps TRBD1 (5 bases). The CDR3 contains 13 residues. The germline V and J ends were trimmed by 5 bases and 3 bases, with 11 bases remaining between them. From germline, CDR1 is SGHTA and CDR2 FQGTGA. In DNA form, the CDR3 reads TGTGCCAGCAGCGAAGGGGCCAACTACGAGCAGTACTTC. It is translated as CASSEGANYEQYF. The variable domain in full, with the rest retrieved from reference TRBV7-3 and TRBJ2-7, is GAGVSQTPSNKVTEKGKYVELRCDPISGHTALYWYRQSLGQGPEFLIYFQGTGAADDSGLPNDRFFAVRPEGSVSTLKIQRTERGDSAVYLCASSEGANYEQYFGPGTRLTVT.

The CDR3 DNA follows: TGTGCCACCAGCAGAGGGGTATCTGGACTAGCGGGGGAGACCCAGTACTTC. Translation gives CATSRGVSGLAGETQYF. This sequence joins TRBV15 and TRBJ2-5; 12 nucleotides align to TRBD2. CDR3 length: 17 residues. Losses at the gene ends were 1 base for V and 5 bases for J; bases not matched to a gene: 8. CDR1 and CDR2 from the germline V gene are LNHNV and YYDKDF (reference sequence).

This clone was found once. J is TRBJ1-1 and V is TRBV25-1, with D maybe TRBD1 (5 bases). The germline gives CDR1 MGHDK, CDR2 SYGVNS. Trimming removed 6 bases from V and 5 bases from J, with 10 bases in between. CDR3 length: 12 residues. This CDR3 is CASSQGMTEAFF. The CDR3 coding sequence is TGTGCCAGCAGCCAGGGTATGACTGAAGCTTTCTTT.

The chain recombines TRBV3-1 (or the pseudogene TRBV3-2) with TRBJ2-7, with a possible D match to TRBD2 (6 bases). Trimming stripped 4 bases from V and 7 bases from J, with 11 bases between. Germline CDR1 and CDR2: LGHDT and YNNKEL (reference sequence). The CDR3 consists of 12 residues. DNA of the CDR3: TGTGCCAGCAGCCTGCCCCGGGGGGAGCAGTACTTC. This translates into CASSLPRGEQYF.

The chain is built from TRBV4-1 and TRBJ1-5; no firm D call. This CDR3 spans 16 amino acids. Germline CDR1 and CDR2: MGHRA and YSYEKL. Trimming took 1 base from V and 0 from J, leaving 10 bases between them. In DNA form, the CDR3 reads TGCGCCAGCAGCCAAGCCCCTGTGTATAGCAATCAGCCCCAGCATTTT. Its translation: CASSQAPVYSNQPQHF.

This rearrangement joins TRBV28 to TRBJ1-1; a weak D match, TRBD1 (5 bases). The CDR3 is 14 amino acids. The V end lost 2 bases, the J end lost 5 bases, and 12 bases lay between the germline ends. The germline CDR1 and CDR2 sequences are MDHEN and SYDVKM. CDR3 sequence (DNA): TGTGCCAGCAGTTTACCGTCGGAGGGGACTGAAGCTTTCTTT. It specifies CASSLPSEGTEAFF.

This chain's CDR3 is CASSRKGRVGTDTQYF. The DNA for the CDR3 is TGTGCCAGCAGCCGAAAGGGGAGGGTCGGCACAGATACGCAGTATTTT. V usage is TRBV13 and J usage is TRBJ2-3; the match to TRBD2 covers 7 bases. This CDR3 region has 16 residues. The germline V gene encodes CDR1 PRHDT and CDR2 FYEKMQ (reference sequence). V lost 5 bases, J lost 1 base, and 9 bases stayed unmatched.

This chain connects TRBV4-3 to TRBJ2-1; 10 bases are shared with TRBD2. The CDR3 loop spans 18 amino acids. J lost 3 bases, V lost 0 bases, and 8 bases had no gene match. Germline V CDR1 and CDR2: LGHNA, YSLEER. CDR3 in amino acids: CASSQDSAGLAVYNEQFF. In DNA, the CDR3 is TGCGCCAGCAGCCAAGATTCGGCCGGACTAGCGGTCTACAATGAGCAGTTCTTC.

V usage is TRBV3-1 (or the pseudogene TRBV3-2) and J usage is TRBJ1-2; D uncertain. The V and J ends lost 4 bases and 8 bases respectively, with 11 bases between them. Per germline, CDR1 LGHDT and CDR2 YNNKEL (reference sequence). The CDR3 consists of 12 residues. CDR3 in DNA: TGTGCCAGCAGCCGTTGGCGGTTGGGCTACACCTTC. This encodes CASSRWRLGYTF.

J is TRBJ1-1 and V is TRBV28, with no clear D. Trimming shortened V by 8 bases and J by 5 bases, and 15 bases separated the two germline ends. Germline V gene sequence: CDR1 MDHEN, CDR2 SYDVKM. The CDR3 is made up of 13 amino acids. This chain's CDR3 is CASLPIGLTEAFF. Here the CDR3 DNA reads TGTGCCAGCCTCCCCATTGGTCTAACTGAAGCTTTCTTT.

This rearrangement joins TRBV7-9 to TRBJ1-2; D perhaps matches TRBD1 (6 bases). Trimming pared 0 bases from V and 4 bases from J, leaving 15 bases between. This CDR3 has 16 residues. Per the germline V gene, CDR1 is SEHNR and CDR2 is FQNEAQ (reference sequence). The CDR3 nucleotides read TGTGCCAGCAGCTTAGCGGACAGCGGCAAGGTCTATGGCTACACCTTC. It translates to CASSLADSGKVYGYTF.

This CDR3 reads CASSQDVRELRNEQFF. CDR3 DNA sequence: TGCGCCAGCAGCCAAGATGTACGGGAGCTCCGCAATGAGCAGTTCTTC. The rearrangement links TRBV4-3 to TRBJ2-1; tentative D call: TRBD2 (6 bases). The length of the CDR3 is 16 residues. Germline V gene sequence: CDR1 LGHNA, CDR2 YSLEER. V was shortened by 0 bases and J by 6 bases, with 15 bases between the two germline ends.

Remarks on this clone: Other nucleotide sequences in the sample specify the same CDR3. This chain joins TRBV19 and TRBJ2-7; 9 bases fit TRBD1. The CDR3 covers 13 residues. The J segment lost 3 bases and the V segment lost 6 bases, leaving 3 bases of the junction unmatched. Per the germline V gene, CDR1 is LNHDA and CDR2 is SQIVND (reference sequence). This chain's CDR3 is CASSRGQGYEQYF. In DNA form, the CDR3 reads TGTGCCAGTAGCCGGGGACAGGGCTACGAGCAGTACTTC.

The V and J genes are TRBV28 and TRBJ2-7; 7 positions agree with TRBD2. The V and J ends lost 8 bases and 4 bases, in that order; junction bases with no gene match: 14. The CDR3 is 15 residues long. Germline-derived CDR1 and CDR2 are MDHEN and SYDVKM. The CDR3 spells CASGAVTGGGYEQYF. CDR3 DNA sequence: TGTGCCAGCGGGGCGGTTACGGGCGGGGGATACGAGCAGTACTTC.

The rearrangement uses TRBV5-5 and TRBJ2-7; a possible D gene is TRBD1 (5 bases). Germline CDR1 and CDR2: SGHKS and YYEKEE (reference sequence). V lost 4 bases and J 2 bases, leaving 10 bases between the germline ends. The CDR3 consists of 13 residues. The CDR3 region has the DNA TGTGCCAGCAGCCGGACACGAGCCTACGAGCAGTACTTC. It yields the protein CASSRTRAYEQYF.

This chain uses TRBV27 with TRBJ1-5; D uncertain. Trimming stripped 4 bases from V and 9 bases from J, with 10 bases between. The CDR3 is made up of 12 amino acids. Germline CDR1 MNHEY, CDR2 SMNVEV (reference sequence). CDR3 in DNA: TGTGCCAGCAGTTCTGGGTCGGGGCCCCAGCATTTT. The encoded protein is CASSSGSGPQHF.

This clone was observed a handful of times. This sequence joins TRBV19 and TRBJ2-1; D possibly corresponds to TRBD2 (5 bases). The germline V gene encodes CDR1 LNHDA and CDR2 SQIVND (reference sequence). The CDR3 is 12 residues long. Trimming shortened V by 7 bases and J by 9 bases, and 13 bases separated the two germline ends. Here the CDR3 reads CASNPREGEQFF. The CDR3 coding sequence is TGTGCCAGTAACCCCCGGGAAGGTGAGCAGTTCTTC.

The chain carries TRBV25-1 and TRBJ1-5; weak D call: TRBD1 (6 bases). There are 15 residues in the CDR3. The germline V gene has CDR1 MGHDK and CDR2 SYGVNS. Trimming removed 6 bases from V and 6 bases from J, with 18 bases in between. The CDR3 DNA reads TGTGCCAGCAGCGCTGGAGCGGGGGCGGGTCAGCCCCAGCATTTT. Translated, it gives CASSAGAGAGQPQHF.